This T cell receptor (beta chain) was recorded in a study of blood T cell repertoires in COVID-19. Study overall: Acute-phase and convalescent COVID-19 samples originated in the United States, Italy and Spain. From T cells, B-cell-depleted T cells, or PBMCs came the material, which was cDNA or gDNA.

Generated by immunoSEQ multiplex PCR, the TCRdb table keeps only in-frame clones and is missing some. The sample holds some 240,000 clones; more than 70% are singletons and the top ten take 9.5% to 15%. CDR1 and CDR2 (germline): SQVTM, ANQGSEA. The CDR3 extends over 13 amino acids. The ends were cut back, 4 bases at V and 3 bases at J, with 12 bases in the middle. The sample comprised peripheral blood. The receptor comes from a human donor in a cohort sampled during active COVID-19. The V call is TRBV29-1, the J call TRBJ1-1; D not resolved. The CDR3 coding sequence is TGCAGCGTTGGGGCAAGGCCGGACACTGAAGCTTTCTTT. This translates into CSVGARPDTEAFF.